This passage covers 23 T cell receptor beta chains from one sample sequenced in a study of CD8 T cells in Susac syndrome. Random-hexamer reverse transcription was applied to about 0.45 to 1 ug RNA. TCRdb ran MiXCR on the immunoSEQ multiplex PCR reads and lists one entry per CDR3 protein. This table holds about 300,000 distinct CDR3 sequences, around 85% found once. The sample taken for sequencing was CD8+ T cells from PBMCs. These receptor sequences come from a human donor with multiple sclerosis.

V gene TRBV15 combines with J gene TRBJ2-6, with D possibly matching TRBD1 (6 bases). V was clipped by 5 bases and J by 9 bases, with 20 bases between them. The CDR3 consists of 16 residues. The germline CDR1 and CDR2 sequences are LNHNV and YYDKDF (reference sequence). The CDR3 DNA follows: TGTGCCACCAGCGCCCACTGGGGGCAGGCCGGCAACGTCCTGACTTTC. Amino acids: CATSAHWGQAGNVLTF.

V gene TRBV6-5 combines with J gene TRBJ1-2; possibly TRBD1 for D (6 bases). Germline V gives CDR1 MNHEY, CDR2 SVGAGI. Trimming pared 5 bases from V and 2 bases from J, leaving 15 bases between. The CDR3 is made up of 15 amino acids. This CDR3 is CASSGGNRVNYGYTF. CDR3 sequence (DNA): TGTGCCAGCAGTGGGGGTAACAGGGTCAACTATGGCTACACCTTC.

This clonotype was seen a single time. CDR3 residues: CATPCGEYNEQFF. CDR3 in DNA: TGTGCCACTCCCTGCGGGGAGTACAATGAGCAGTTCTTC. This rearrangement joins TRBV24-1 to TRBJ2-1; perhaps TRBD2 as D (6 bases). The CDR3 spans 13 residues. V gave up 10 bases and J gave up 4 bases, with 13 bases separating them. Germline values: CDR1 KGHDR, CDR2 SFDVKD.

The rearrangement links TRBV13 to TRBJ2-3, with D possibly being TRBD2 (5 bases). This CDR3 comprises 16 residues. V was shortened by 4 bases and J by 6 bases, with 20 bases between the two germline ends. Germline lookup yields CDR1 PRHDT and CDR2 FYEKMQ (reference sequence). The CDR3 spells CASSSLGLNPTDTQYF. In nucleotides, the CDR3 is TGTGCCAGCAGCTCCCTCGGACTGAACCCAACCGATACGCAGTATTTT.

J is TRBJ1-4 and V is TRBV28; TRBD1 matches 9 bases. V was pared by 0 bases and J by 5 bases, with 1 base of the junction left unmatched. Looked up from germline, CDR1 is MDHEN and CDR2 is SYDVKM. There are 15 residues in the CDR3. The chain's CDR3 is CASSLWDRGNEKLFF. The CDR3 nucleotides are TGTGCCAGCAGTTTATGGGACAGGGGAAATGAAAAACTGTTTTTT.

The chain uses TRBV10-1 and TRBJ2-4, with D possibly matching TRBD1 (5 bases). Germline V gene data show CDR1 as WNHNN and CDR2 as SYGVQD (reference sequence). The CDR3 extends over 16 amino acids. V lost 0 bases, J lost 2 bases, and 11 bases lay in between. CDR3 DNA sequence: TGCGCCAGCAGTGAGTCGTTAGGGGCGACCAAAAACATTCAGTACTTC. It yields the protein CASSESLGATKNIQYF.

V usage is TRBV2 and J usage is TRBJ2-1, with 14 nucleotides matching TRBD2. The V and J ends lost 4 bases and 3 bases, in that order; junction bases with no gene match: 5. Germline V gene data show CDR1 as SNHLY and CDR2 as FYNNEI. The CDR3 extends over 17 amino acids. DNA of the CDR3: TGTGCCAGCAGTGGGGGGACTAGCGGGAGTATCTACAATGAGCAGTTCTTC. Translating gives CASSGGTSGSIYNEQFF.

The chain's CDR3 is CAWRKELAYSYEQYF. CDR3 sequence (DNA): TGTGCCTGGAGGAAGGAACTAGCGTACTCCTACGAGCAGTACTTC. The chain carries TRBV30 and TRBJ2-7, with TRBD2 identical over 7 bases. V gave up 3 bases and J gave up 0 bases; unmatched junction bases: 8. The CDR3 consists of 15 residues. The germline V gene has CDR1 GTSNPN and CDR2 SVGIG (reference sequence).

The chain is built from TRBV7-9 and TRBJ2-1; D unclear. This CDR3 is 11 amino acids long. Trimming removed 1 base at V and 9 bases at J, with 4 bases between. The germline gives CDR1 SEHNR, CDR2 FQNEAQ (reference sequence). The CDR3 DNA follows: TGTGCCAGCAGCTTAGAAGCTGAGCAGTTCTTC. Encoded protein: CASSLEAEQFF.

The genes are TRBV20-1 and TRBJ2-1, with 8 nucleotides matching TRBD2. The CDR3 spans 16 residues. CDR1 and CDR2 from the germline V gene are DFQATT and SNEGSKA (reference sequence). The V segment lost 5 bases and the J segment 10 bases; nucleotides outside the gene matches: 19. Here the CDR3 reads CSALRASGFAAEEQFF. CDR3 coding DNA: TGCAGTGCTCTTCGGGCTAGCGGGTTCGCTGCGGAAGAGCAGTTCTTC.

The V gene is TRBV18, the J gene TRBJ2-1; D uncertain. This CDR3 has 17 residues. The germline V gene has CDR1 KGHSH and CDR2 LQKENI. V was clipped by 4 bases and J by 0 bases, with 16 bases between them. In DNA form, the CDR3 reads TGTGCCAGCTCACGGCTTTTTTACACGGTCTCCTACAATGAGCAGTTCTTC. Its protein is CASSRLFYTVSYNEQFF.

This CDR3 is CASSYVREAEETQYF. CDR3 nucleotide sequence: TGTGCCAGCAGTTACGTGCGGGAGGCGGAGGAGACCCAGTACTTC. The rearrangement uses TRBV6-2 or TRBV6-3 and TRBJ2-5; the match to TRBD2 covers 8 bases. The CDR3 consists of 15 residues. V lost 2 bases to trimming and J lost 5 bases; unmatched junction nucleotides: 7. The germline CDR1 and CDR2 sequences are MNHEY and SVGEGT.

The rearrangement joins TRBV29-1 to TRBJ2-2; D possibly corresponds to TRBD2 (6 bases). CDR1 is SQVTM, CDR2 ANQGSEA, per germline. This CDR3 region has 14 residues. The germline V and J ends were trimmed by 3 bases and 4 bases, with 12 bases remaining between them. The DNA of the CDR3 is TGCAGCGTTGATCCGGGAGATGGCACCGGGGAGCTGTTTTTT. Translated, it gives CSVDPGDGTGELFF.

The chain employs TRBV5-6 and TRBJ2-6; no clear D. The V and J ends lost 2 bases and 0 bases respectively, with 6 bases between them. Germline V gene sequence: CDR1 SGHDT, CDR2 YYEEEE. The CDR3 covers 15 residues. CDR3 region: CASSFWVSGANVLTF. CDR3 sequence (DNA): TGTGCCAGCAGCTTCTGGGTCTCTGGGGCCAACGTCCTGACTTTC.

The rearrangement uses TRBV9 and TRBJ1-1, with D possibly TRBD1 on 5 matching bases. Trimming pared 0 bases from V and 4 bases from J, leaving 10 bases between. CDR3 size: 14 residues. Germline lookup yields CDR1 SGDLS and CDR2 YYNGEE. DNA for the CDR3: TGTGCCAGCAGCGTAGGCGGGGGTAGCACTGAAGCTTTCTTT. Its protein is CASSVGGGSTEAFF.

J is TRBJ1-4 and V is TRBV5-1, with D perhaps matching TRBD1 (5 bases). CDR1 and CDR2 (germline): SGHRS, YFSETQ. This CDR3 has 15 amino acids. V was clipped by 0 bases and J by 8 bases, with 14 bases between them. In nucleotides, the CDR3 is TGCGCCAGCAGCTTGGACGTGGGACCGGGCGAAAAACTGTTTTTT. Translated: CASSLDVGPGEKLFF.

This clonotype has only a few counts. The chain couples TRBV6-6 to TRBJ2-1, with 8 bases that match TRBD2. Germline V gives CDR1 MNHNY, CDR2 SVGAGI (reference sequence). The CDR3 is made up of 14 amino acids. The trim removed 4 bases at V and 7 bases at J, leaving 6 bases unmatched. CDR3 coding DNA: TGTGCCAGCAGTTCGAGCGGGAGTGAGAATGAGCAGTTCTTC. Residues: CASSSSGSENEQFF.

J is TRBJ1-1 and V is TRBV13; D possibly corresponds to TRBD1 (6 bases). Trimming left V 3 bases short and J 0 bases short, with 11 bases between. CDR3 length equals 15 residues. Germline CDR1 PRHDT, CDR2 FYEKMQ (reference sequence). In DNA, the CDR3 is TGTGCCAGCAGCTTGAACGGGGACATGAACACTGAAGCTTTCTTT. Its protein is CASSLNGDMNTEAFF.

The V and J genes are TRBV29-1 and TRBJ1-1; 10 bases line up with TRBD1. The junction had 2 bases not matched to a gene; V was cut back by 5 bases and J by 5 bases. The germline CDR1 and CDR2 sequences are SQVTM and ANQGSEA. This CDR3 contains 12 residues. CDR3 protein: CSVMGQGTEAFF. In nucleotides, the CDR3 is TGCAGCGTTATGGGACAGGGGACTGAAGCTTTCTTT.

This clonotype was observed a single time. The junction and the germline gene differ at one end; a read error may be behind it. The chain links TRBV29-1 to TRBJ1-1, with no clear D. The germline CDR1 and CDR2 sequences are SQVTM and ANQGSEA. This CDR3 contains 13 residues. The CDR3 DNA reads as TGCAGCGTTGAAGATCACCCTTTACCTGAAGTTTTCTTT. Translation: CSVEDHPLPEVFF.

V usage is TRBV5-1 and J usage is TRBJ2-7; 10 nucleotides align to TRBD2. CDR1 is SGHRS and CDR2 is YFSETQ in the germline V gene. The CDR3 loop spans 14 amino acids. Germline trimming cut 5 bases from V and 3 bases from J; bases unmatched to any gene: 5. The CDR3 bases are TGCGCCAGCAGTCTGACTAGCGGGCGCTACGAGCAGTACTTC. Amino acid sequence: CASSLTSGRYEQYF.

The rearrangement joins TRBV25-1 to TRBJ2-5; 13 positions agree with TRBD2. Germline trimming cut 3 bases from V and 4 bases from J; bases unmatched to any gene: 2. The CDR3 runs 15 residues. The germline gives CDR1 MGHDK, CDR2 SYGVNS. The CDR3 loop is CASSDGLAGVETQYF. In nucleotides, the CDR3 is TGTGCCAGCAGTGACGGACTAGCGGGAGTAGAGACCCAGTACTTC.

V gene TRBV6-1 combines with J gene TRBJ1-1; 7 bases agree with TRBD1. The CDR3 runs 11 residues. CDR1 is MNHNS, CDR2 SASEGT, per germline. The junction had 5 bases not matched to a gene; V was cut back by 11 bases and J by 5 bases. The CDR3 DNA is TGTGCCGGCCACAGGGGAACTGAAGCTTTCTTT. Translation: CAGHRGTEAFF.